A selection of T cell receptor beta chains follows, all from one sample in a study of radiotherapy plus CTLA-4 blockade in lung cancer. TCRdb's copy holds only in-frame clones and misses some; the assay was immunoSEQ multiplex PCR. In the table there are under 65,000 clones, around four fifths of which are singletons. The specimen comprised peripheral blood, sampled from a patient treated with radiotherapy plus ipilimumab. The receptors here all came from a human donor with non-small cell lung cancer whose response to radiotherapy plus ipilimumab could not be evaluated. Each CDR3 is given with its conserved first and last residue. The order of the fields is J gene, clone size, D gene, V gene, CDR3 protein, CDR3 DNA. The D gene is left open where the match is weak. Clone size, where shown, is once, few, many, or a class for clones that have expanded.

j_gene: TRBJ2-4
abundance: once
d_gene: TRBD2
v_gene: TRBV4-3
CDR3aa: CASSQGTSVRNIQYF
CDR3nt: TGCGCCAGCAGCCAAGGGACTAGCGTGCGGAACATTCAGTACTTC

j_gene: TRBJ2-3
abundance: .
d_gene: .
v_gene: TRBV28
CDR3aa: CASSPGQYSTDTQYF
CDR3nt: TGTGCCAGCAGTCCGGGACAATATAGCACAGATACGCAGTATTTT

j_gene: TRBJ1-5
abundance: .
d_gene: .
v_gene: TRBV7-8
CDR3aa: CASRPDRRLNQPQHF
CDR3nt: TGTGCCAGCAGACCAGACAGGAGGCTTAATCAGCCCCAGCATTTT

j_gene: TRBJ2-5
abundance: once
d_gene: TRBD2
v_gene: TRBV29-1
CDR3aa: CSVGGGPGGQETQYF
CDR3nt: TGCAGCGTTGGGGGGGGACCCGGAGGGCAAGAGACCCAGTACTTC

j_gene: TRBJ2-7
abundance: .
d_gene: TRBD2
v_gene: TRBV2
CDR3aa: CASLPVVQRRLAGGRQYF
CDR3nt: TGTGCCAGCCTCCCAGTGGTCCAGCGGCGGCTAGCGGGAGGAAGGCAGTACTTC

j_gene: TRBJ1-3
abundance: .
d_gene: TRBD1
v_gene: TRBV7-9
CDR3aa: CASSSSGTGSGNTIYF
CDR3nt: TGTGCCAGCAGCTCCTCCGGGACAGGGTCTGGAAACACCATATATTTT

j_gene: TRBJ2-7
abundance: .
d_gene: .
v_gene: TRBV4-3
CDR3aa: CASSQVGAGSYEQYF
CDR3nt: TGCGCCAGCAGCCAAGTAGGCGCGGGATCCTACGAGCAGTACTTC

j_gene: TRBJ2-7
abundance: .
d_gene: .
v_gene: TRBV6-1
CDR3aa: CASRTAVYEQYF
CDR3nt: TGTGCCAGCAGGACAGCAGTCTACGAGCAGTACTTC

j_gene: TRBJ2-7
abundance: .
d_gene: .
v_gene: TRBV7-2
CDR3aa: CASAGGPYEQYF
CDR3nt: TGTGCCAGCGCCGGGGGTCCCTACGAGCAGTACTTC

j_gene: TRBJ2-1
abundance: .
d_gene: TRBD2
v_gene: TRBV4-3
CDR3aa: CASSQRSVASGGYNEQFF
CDR3nt: TGCGCCAGCAGCCAAAGATCGGTGGCGAGCGGGGGCTACAATGAGCAGTTCTTC

j_gene: TRBJ2-7
abundance: .
d_gene: .
v_gene: TRBV5-1
CDR3aa: CASSLETQMYGARGEDQYF
CDR3nt: TGCGCCAGCAGCTTGGAAACACAAATGTATGGAGCCAGGGGCGAAGATCAGTACTTC

j_gene: TRBJ2-1
abundance: once
d_gene: TRBD2
v_gene: TRBV13
CDR3aa: CASSYGLAGGPYNEQFF
CDR3nt: TGTGCCAGCAGCTACGGACTAGCGGGGGGGCCTTACAATGAGCAGTTCTTC

j_gene: TRBJ1-3
abundance: .
d_gene: TRBD1
v_gene: TRBV7-9
CDR3aa: CASSLVQGGGNTIYF
CDR3nt: TGTGCCAGCAGCTTAGTCCAGGGGGGAGGAAACACCATATATTTT

j_gene: TRBJ2-3
abundance: .
d_gene: .
v_gene: TRBV10-2
CDR3aa: CASSEPLGASTDTQYF
CDR3nt: TGCGCCAGCAGTGAGCCTCTAGGGGCGAGCACAGATACGCAGTATTTT

j_gene: TRBJ1-3
abundance: medium-sized
d_gene: .
v_gene: TRBV10-3
CDR3aa: CAIRDSSGNTIYF
CDR3nt: TGTGCCATCAGAGACAGCTCTGGAAACACCATATATTTT

j_gene: TRBJ1-5
abundance: .
d_gene: .
v_gene: TRBV5-8
CDR3aa: CASTLLRLSNQPQHF
CDR3nt: TGTGCCAGCACCCTGCTCAGGTTGAGCAATCAGCCCCAGCATTTT

j_gene: TRBJ1-1
abundance: .
d_gene: .
v_gene: TRBV19
CDR3aa: CASSFSGARAEAFF
CDR3nt: TGTGCCAGTAGTTTCTCGGGCGCCAGGGCTGAAGCTTTCTTT

j_gene: TRBJ1-2
abundance: .
d_gene: .
v_gene: TRBV27
CDR3aa: CASSQGNYGYTF
CDR3nt: TGTGCCAGCAGTCAGGGTAACTATGGCTACACCTTC

j_gene: TRBJ1-1
abundance: .
d_gene: .
v_gene: TRBV9
CDR3aa: CASSVGWAANTEAFF
CDR3nt: TGTGCCAGCAGCGTAGGGTGGGCAGCGAACACTGAAGCTTTCTTT

j_gene: TRBJ1-3
abundance: .
d_gene: TRBD1
v_gene: TRBV6-5
CDR3aa: CASSYLRTGVGNTIYF
CDR3nt: TGTGCCAGCAGTTACCTGAGGACAGGGGTAGGAAACACCATATATTTT

j_gene: TRBJ1-2
abundance: .
d_gene: .
v_gene: TRBV6-5
CDR3aa: CASSSEEFNYGYTF
CDR3nt: TGTGCCAGCAGCTCTGAGGAGTTTAACTATGGCTACACCTTC

j_gene: TRBJ2-7
abundance: .
d_gene: TRBD1
v_gene: TRBV27
CDR3aa: CASSRTGTTYEQYF
CDR3nt: TGTGCCAGCAGCCGGACAGGGACAACCTACGAGCAGTACTTC

j_gene: TRBJ2-7
abundance: .
d_gene: TRBD1
v_gene: TRBV19
CDR3aa: CASSITGTGGNEQYF
CDR3nt: TGTGCCAGTAGTATCACCGGGACAGGGGGCAACGAGCAGTACTTC

j_gene: TRBJ2-1
abundance: .
d_gene: .
v_gene: TRBV10-2
CDR3aa: CASSESSFNEQFF
CDR3nt: TGCGCCAGCAGTGAGTCCTCTTTCAATGAGCAGTTCTTC

j_gene: TRBJ2-5
abundance: .
d_gene: TRBD2
v_gene: TRBV4-1
CDR3aa: CASSQGDYREETQYF
CDR3nt: TGCGCCAGCAGCCAAGGGGACTATAGGGAAGAGACCCAGTACTTC

j_gene: TRBJ1-2
abundance: .
d_gene: TRBD1
v_gene: TRBV29-1
CDR3aa: CSGQGGYGYTF
CDR3nt: TGCAGCGGTCAGGGGGGCTATGGCTACACCTTC

j_gene: TRBJ2-7
abundance: once
d_gene: TRBD2
v_gene: TRBV4-3
CDR3aa: CASSQGLAGSYEQYF
CDR3nt: TGCGCCAGCAGCCAAGGACTAGCGGGGTCCTACGAGCAGTACTTC

j_gene: TRBJ1-1
abundance: .
d_gene: .
v_gene: TRBV29-1
CDR3aa: CSAVAGRAEAFF
CDR3nt: TGCAGCGCTGTAGCGGGAAGGGCTGAAGCTTTCTTT

j_gene: TRBJ2-3
abundance: .
d_gene: .
v_gene: TRBV28
CDR3aa: CASSSHDTTDTQYF
CDR3nt: TGTGCCAGCAGTTCCCACGACACGACAGATACGCAGTATTTT

j_gene: TRBJ1-1
abundance: .
d_gene: .
v_gene: TRBV27
CDR3aa: CASSFTGGVGTEAFF
CDR3nt: TGTGCCAGCAGTTTCACAGGTGGGGTAGGCACTGAAGCTTTCTTT

j_gene: TRBJ2-3
abundance: .
d_gene: .
v_gene: TRBV4-3
CDR3aa: CASSVSLGDTQYF
CDR3nt: TGCGCCAGCAGCGTATCGCTCGGGGATACGCAGTATTTT

j_gene: TRBJ1-4
abundance: .
d_gene: TRBD1
v_gene: TRBV7-6
CDR3aa: CASSLLVPGGREKLFF
CDR3nt: TGTGCCAGCAGCTTACTGGTCCCAGGGGGTAGAGAAAAACTGTTTTTT

j_gene: TRBJ1-6
abundance: .
d_gene: TRBD1
v_gene: TRBV7-2
CDR3aa: CASSFNSGGRNSPLHF
CDR3nt: TGTGCCAGCAGCTTCAACTCAGGGGGCAGGAATTCACCCCTCCACTTT

j_gene: TRBJ2-7
abundance: .
d_gene: .
v_gene: TRBV7-6
CDR3aa: CASSLARGYEQYF
CDR3nt: TGTGCCAGCAGCTTAGCTCGAGGCTACGAGCAGTACTTC

j_gene: TRBJ2-1
abundance: .
d_gene: .
v_gene: TRBV7-2
CDR3aa: CASSLTGTPGTYYNEQFF
CDR3nt: TGTGCCAGCAGCCTAACCGGGACTCCCGGAACCTACTACAATGAGCAGTTCTTC

j_gene: TRBJ2-3
abundance: .
d_gene: .
v_gene: TRBV4-3
CDR3aa: CASSQDRRGWDTQYF
CDR3nt: TGCGCCAGCAGCCAAGATCGGAGGGGATGGGATACGCAGTATTTT

j_gene: TRBJ2-5
abundance: .
d_gene: TRBD2
v_gene: TRBV7-2
CDR3aa: CASSLVGAGGHYF
CDR3nt: TGTGCCAGCAGCTTAGTAGGAGCGGGGGGCCACTACTTC

j_gene: TRBJ2-7
abundance: .
d_gene: .
v_gene: TRBV6-1
CDR3aa: CASSAQGISRHEQYF
CDR3nt: TGTGCCAGCAGTGCCCAGGGGATCTCGAGGCACGAGCAGTACTTC

j_gene: TRBJ2-7
abundance: .
d_gene: TRBD1
v_gene: TRBV5-4
CDR3aa: CASSWGQGGYEQYF
CDR3nt: TGTGCCAGCAGCTGGGGACAGGGGGGGTACGAGCAGTACTTC

j_gene: TRBJ2-7
abundance: once
d_gene: TRBD2
v_gene: TRBV7-2
CDR3aa: CASRSLGLVNEQYF
CDR3nt: TGTGCCAGCAGGTCCCTCGGACTAGTCAACGAGCAGTACTTC

j_gene: TRBJ2-1
abundance: .
d_gene: .
v_gene: TRBV19
CDR3aa: CATATSNYYNEQFF
CDR3nt: TGTGCCACCGCAACTAGCAATTACTACAATGAGCAGTTCTTC

j_gene: TRBJ2-1
abundance: .
d_gene: .
v_gene: TRBV9
CDR3aa: CASSVGSEQFF
CDR3nt: TGTGCCAGCAGCGTAGGTAGTGAGCAGTTCTTC

j_gene: TRBJ1-4
abundance: .
d_gene: .
v_gene: TRBV7-2
CDR3aa: CASSLIAGAEKLFF
CDR3nt: TGTGCCAGCAGCCTCATTGCTGGGGCAGAAAAACTGTTTTTT

j_gene: TRBJ2-2
abundance: .
d_gene: .
v_gene: TRBV7-9
CDR3aa: CASRLVQNTGELFF
CDR3nt: TGTGCCAGCAGACTAGTACAGAACACCGGGGAGCTGTTTTTT

j_gene: TRBJ2-5
abundance: .
d_gene: TRBD1
v_gene: TRBV7-2
CDR3aa: CASSLAGQVQETQYF
CDR3nt: TGTGCCAGCAGCTTAGCCGGACAGGTCCAAGAGACCCAGTACTTC

j_gene: TRBJ1-5
abundance: .
d_gene: TRBD1
v_gene: TRBV7-9
CDR3aa: CASSPQGVGQPQHF
CDR3nt: TGTGCCAGCAGCCCACAGGGGGTAGGTCAGCCCCAGCATTTT

j_gene: TRBJ2-3
abundance: once
d_gene: TRBD2
v_gene: TRBV28
CDR3aa: CASKGVGRGTDTQYF
CDR3nt: TGTGCCAGCAAGGGAGTGGGGAGGGGCACAGATACGCAGTATTTT

j_gene: TRBJ2-2
abundance: .
d_gene: TRBD1
v_gene: TRBV5-4
CDR3aa: CASSFPLGQTNTGELFF
CDR3nt: TGTGCCAGCAGCTTTCCCTTGGGACAGACGAACACCGGGGAGCTGTTTTTT

j_gene: TRBJ1-2
abundance: once
d_gene: .
v_gene: TRBV18
CDR3aa: CASSPQNRYYGYTF
CDR3nt: TGTGCCAGCTCACCACAAAATAGATACTATGGCTACACCTTC

j_gene: TRBJ2-6
abundance: .
d_gene: .
v_gene: TRBV6-5
CDR3aa: CASRLTVDGANVLTF
CDR3nt: TGTGCCAGCAGATTAACAGTAGATGGGGCCAACGTCCTGACTTTC

j_gene: TRBJ2-1
abundance: .
d_gene: .
v_gene: TRBV7-9
CDR3aa: CASSLAVGSIEQFF
CDR3nt: TGTGCCAGCAGCTTAGCAGTGGGGAGTATTGAGCAGTTCTTC

j_gene: TRBJ1-3
abundance: .
d_gene: TRBD1
v_gene: TRBV11-2
CDR3aa: CASSLDQGGQGLSGNTIYF
CDR3nt: TGTGCCAGCAGCTTAGATCAGGGGGGACAGGGACTCTCCGGAAACACCATATATTTT

j_gene: TRBJ1-5
abundance: .
d_gene: TRBD1
v_gene: TRBV28
CDR3aa: CASGTGGRNQPQHF
CDR3nt: TGTGCCAGCGGAACAGGGGGTCGCAATCAGCCCCAGCATTTT

j_gene: TRBJ1-1
abundance: few
d_gene: .
v_gene: TRBV11-3
CDR3aa: CASSFNGNTEAFF
CDR3nt: TGTGCCAGCAGCTTTAACGGGAACACTGAAGCTTTCTTT

j_gene: TRBJ1-6
abundance: few
d_gene: TRBD1
v_gene: TRBV27
CDR3aa: CASSRQGFNSPLHF
CDR3nt: TGTGCCAGCAGCCGACAGGGCTTTAATTCACCCCTCCACTTT

j_gene: TRBJ1-5
abundance: .
d_gene: .
v_gene: TRBV10-2
CDR3aa: CASSGQVNQPQHF
CDR3nt: TGCGCCAGCAGTGGCCAGGTCAATCAGCCCCAGCATTTT

j_gene: TRBJ1-4
abundance: .
d_gene: .
v_gene: TRBV2
CDR3aa: CAIYREGEKLFF
CDR3nt: TGTGCCATCTACAGGGAGGGTGAAAAACTGTTTTTT